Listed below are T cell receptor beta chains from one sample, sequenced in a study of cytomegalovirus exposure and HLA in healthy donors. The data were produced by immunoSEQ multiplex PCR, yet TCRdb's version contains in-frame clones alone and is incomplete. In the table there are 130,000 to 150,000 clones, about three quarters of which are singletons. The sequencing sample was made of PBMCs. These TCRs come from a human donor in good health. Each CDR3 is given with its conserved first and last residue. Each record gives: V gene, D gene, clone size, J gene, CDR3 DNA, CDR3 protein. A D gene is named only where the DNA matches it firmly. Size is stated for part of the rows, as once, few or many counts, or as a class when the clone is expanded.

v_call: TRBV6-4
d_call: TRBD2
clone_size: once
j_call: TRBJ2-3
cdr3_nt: TGTGCCAGCAGTGAGCAAGCGGGGGGGGCGGATACGCAGTATTTT
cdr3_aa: CASSEQAGGADTQYF

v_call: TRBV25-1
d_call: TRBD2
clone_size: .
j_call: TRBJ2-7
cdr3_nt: TGTGCCAGCAGTGCGCTAGCGGGGTCTCCCTACGAGCAGTACTTC
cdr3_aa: CASSALAGSPYEQYF

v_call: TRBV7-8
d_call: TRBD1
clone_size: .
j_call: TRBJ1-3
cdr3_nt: TGTGCCAGCAGCCCCAGGGACAGCGGAAACACCATATATTTT
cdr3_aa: CASSPRDSGNTIYF

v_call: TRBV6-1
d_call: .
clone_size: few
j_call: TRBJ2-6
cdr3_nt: TGTGCCAGCACCTTATCTGGGGCCAACGTCCTGACTTTC
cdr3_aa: CASTLSGANVLTF

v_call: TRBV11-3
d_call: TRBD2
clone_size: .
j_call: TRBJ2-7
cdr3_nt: TGTGCCAGCAGCTCGGCCGGGACTACCTCCTACGAGCAGTACTTC
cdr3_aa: CASSSAGTTSYEQYF

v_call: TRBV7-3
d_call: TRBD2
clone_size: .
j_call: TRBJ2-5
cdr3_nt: TGTGCCAGCAGCCTACTCGGGACTAGCGGGGAGACCCAGTACTTC
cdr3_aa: CASSLLGTSGETQYF

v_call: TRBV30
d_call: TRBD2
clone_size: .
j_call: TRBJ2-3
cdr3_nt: TGTGCCTGGAGTGTTCTAGCGGGAGTCGTAGATACGCAGTATTTT
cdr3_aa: CAWSVLAGVVDTQYF

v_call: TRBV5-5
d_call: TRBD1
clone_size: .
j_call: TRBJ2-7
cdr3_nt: TGTGCCAGCAGCCGACAGGGGTTCGCTTACGAGCAGTACTTC
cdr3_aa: CASSRQGFAYEQYF

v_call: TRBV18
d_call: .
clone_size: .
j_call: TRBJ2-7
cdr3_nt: TGTGCCAGCTCACCACCGTGGAGCCCCCCGGGGGAGCAGTACTTC
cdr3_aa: CASSPPWSPPGEQYF

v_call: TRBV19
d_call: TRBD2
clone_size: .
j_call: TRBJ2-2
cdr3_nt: TGTGCCAGTCTGCTAGCGGGAGGTACCGGGGAGCTGTTTTTT
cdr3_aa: CASLLAGGTGELFF